This TCR beta chain derives from a study of T cell responses to AZD1222 COVID-19 vaccine. V was cut by 5 bases and J by 6 bases, with 25 bases left in between. This CDR3 has 17 residues. CDR1 is SGHAT and CDR2 is FQNNGV in the germline V gene. Sequencing used immunoSEQ multiplex PCR; TCRdb keeps in-frame clones, though not all of them. The sample holds more than 90,000 clones; around 83% are singletons and the top ten take approximately 15%. The chain is built from TRBV11-2 and TRBJ1-1, with D tentatively TRBD1 (6 bases). The source was peripheral blood, collected 28 days after the second AZD1222 dose. The clonotype originates from an adult who received the AZD1222 COVID-19 vaccine. CDR3 sequence: CASSIWVATGQLPEAFF. For the CDR3, the DNA is TGTGCCAGCAGCATTTGGGTCGCCACGGGACAACTTCCTGAAGCTTTCTTT.